These 13 T cell receptor beta chains share one sample of origin, sequenced in a study of OX40 agonist ivuxolimab in advanced cancers. Profiled with immunoSEQ multiplex PCR; TCRdb holds only in-frame clones, not every one. The sample has about 14,000 clones; roughly 90% are singletons. The sample here was CD4+ or CD8+ T cells sorted from blood, taken in a trial of the OX40 agonist ivuxolimab. These receptors were collected from an adult with an advanced solid tumor such as melanoma, head and neck, liver or kidney cancer.

The V gene is TRBV7-6, the J gene TRBJ2-7; 8 bases agree with TRBD2. Per the germline V gene, CDR1 is SGHVS and CDR2 is FNYEAQ. With V trimmed by 5 bases and J by 0 bases, 3 bases remained unmatched. The CDR3 extends over 14 amino acids. This CDR3 is CASSRSGTSYEQYF. CDR3 DNA: TGTGCCAGCAGCCGTAGCGGGACCTCCTACGAGCAGTACTTC.

This clone rates as medium-sized. The chain carries TRBV11-3 and TRBJ1-2; D is unclear. Germline CDR1 is SGHNT and CDR2 is YENEEA. The germline V and J ends were trimmed by 2 bases and 0 bases, with 19 bases remaining between them. The CDR3 sequence is 18 residues long. The DNA of the CDR3 is TGTGCCAGCAGCTTACGGCTTGGGATAGGTGGAGCTAACTATGGCTACACCTTC. This translates into CASSLRLGIGGANYGYTF.

V usage is TRBV27 and J usage is TRBJ2-3; the D gene is possibly TRBD2 (6 bases). The CDR3 consists of 14 residues. The ends were cut back, 2 bases at V and 0 bases at J, with 6 bases in the middle. Germline-derived CDR1 and CDR2 are MNHEY and SMNVEV (reference sequence). The CDR3 is CASSLAGSTDTQYF. CDR3 bases: TGTGCCAGCAGTTTAGCGGGAAGCACAGATACGCAGTATTTT.

The chain is built from TRBV7-2 and TRBJ1-1; the D gene is possibly TRBD1 (6 bases). With 3 bases removed from V and 1 base from J, the gap between germline ends came to 9 bases. The CDR3 contains 14 residues. The germline CDR1 and CDR2 sequences are SGHTA and FQGNSA. This chain's CDR3 is CASSFTQGNTEAFF. CDR3 in DNA: TGTGCCAGCAGCTTTACACAGGGGAACACTGAAGCTTTCTTT.

J is TRBJ1-1 and V is TRBV7-2; unclear D gene. CDR3 length equals 15 residues. CDR1 and CDR2 from the germline V gene are SGHTA and FQGNSA. V shed 0 bases and J shed 1 base, with 9 bases lying between them. This CDR3 reads CASSLALSRNTEAFF. CDR3 bases: TGTGCCAGCAGCTTAGCATTGTCCAGGAACACTGAAGCTTTCTTT.

The chain links TRBV29-1 to TRBJ2-6; TRBD1 matches 7 bases. The ends lost 4 bases at V and 0 bases at J; junction bases unmatched: 6. The CDR3 consists of 16 residues. Germline-derived CDR1 and CDR2 are SQVTM and ANQGSEA. This CDR3 is CSVVRDSGSGANVLTF. The CDR3, as DNA: TGCAGCGTTGTACGGGACAGCGGCTCTGGGGCCAACGTCCTGACTTTC.

The chain uses TRBV14 and TRBJ2-1; 7 nucleotides align to TRBD2. V shed 10 bases, J shed 6 bases, and the junction held 9 bases outside the gene matches. Germline V gene sequence: CDR1 SGHDN, CDR2 FVKESK. This CDR3 is 13 amino acids long. The CDR3 region has the DNA TGTGCCACCACCCTAGGGACTACCAATGAGCAGTTCTTC. It translates to CATTLGTTNEQFF.

The count of this clone is one. J is TRBJ2-3 and V is TRBV27, with 13 positions matching TRBD2. The germline CDR1 and CDR2 sequences are MNHEY and SMNVEV (reference sequence). CDR3 size: 16 residues. V lost 2 bases to trimming and J lost 6 bases; unmatched junction nucleotides: 5. The CDR3: CASSLVGTSGTDTQYF. The CDR3 DNA is TGTGCCAGCAGTTTAGTCGGGACTAGCGGGACTGATACGCAGTATTTT.

The V and J genes are TRBV7-7 and TRBJ2-5; D is perhaps TRBD1 (6 bases). Germline CDR1 SSHAT, CDR2 FNYEAQ (reference sequence). V dropped 1 base and J dropped 5 bases, with 14 bases sitting between them. This CDR3 is 15 amino acids long. The CDR3 nucleotides read TGTGCCAGCAGCTTAGTTGTGGGGGCCGTGGAGACCCAGTACTTC. Residues: CASSLVVGAVETQYF.

This clone appeared a single time. The V and J genes are TRBV4-1 and TRBJ2-7; D remains ambiguous. Between the trimmed V and J ends, which lost 0 bases and 1 base, there was a span of 13 bases. This CDR3 contains 16 residues. Germline loops: CDR1 MGHRA, CDR2 YSYEKL. CDR3 region: CASSQDFQQPSYEQYF. CDR3 nucleotide sequence: TGCGCCAGCAGCCAAGATTTCCAGCAACCTTCCTACGAGCAGTACTTC.

The chain links TRBV6-5 to TRBJ2-3, with D perhaps TRBD1 (6 bases). Germline V CDR1 and CDR2: MNHEY, SVGAGI. This CDR3 is 14 amino acids long. V lost 7 bases, J lost 0 bases, and 11 bases lay in between. DNA for the CDR3: TGTGCCAGCACGGGACAATTTAGCACAGATACGCAGTATTTT. As protein: CASTGQFSTDTQYF.

The chain is built from TRBV15 and TRBJ2-7; no definite D call. The germline gives CDR1 LNHNV, CDR2 YYDKDF (reference sequence). The V gene lost 4 bases and the J gene lost 10 bases, with 14 bases spanning the gap. The CDR3 has 12 amino acids. Written as DNA, the CDR3 is TGTGCCACCAGCACCTGGGCCCTCCCACAGTACTTC. Translation: CATSTWALPQYF.

V gene TRBV11-2 combines with J gene TRBJ2-7; possibly TRBD2 for D (7 bases). The CDR3 extends over 14 amino acids. The V and J ends lost 3 bases and 3 bases respectively, with 12 bases between them. Germline V CDR1 and CDR2: SGHAT, FQNNGV. CDR3 residues: CASSFSGTNYEQYF. The CDR3 nucleotides read TGTGCCAGCAGCTTCAGCGGGACAAACTACGAGCAGTACTTC. The full variable domain, with the rest looked up from reference TRBV11-2 and TRBJ2-7, is EAGVAQSPRYKIIEKRQSVAFWCNPISGHATLYWYQQILGQGPKLLIQFQNNGVVDDSQLPKDRFSAERLKGVDSTLKIQPAKLEDSAVYLCASSFSGTNYEQYFGPGTRLTVT.